These T cell receptor beta chains were read from a single sample in a study of shared clonotypes between healthy human individuals. Sequencing was performed with immunoSEQ multiplex PCR; in TCRdb, only in-frame clones are kept and a portion is missing. This table has 2 million or so clones, 95% appearing once. Source material: naive CD4+ T cells sorted from blood. These receptors came from a man aged 18 to 30 in good health. CDR3s include the opening cysteine and the closing phenylalanine or tryptophan. A D gene is named only where the DNA matches it firmly. Clone size, where shown, is once, few, many, or a class for clones that have expanded.

D	size	V	J	CDR3	DNA
NA	NA	TRBV5-1	TRBJ2-5	CASSSDGGRETQYF	TGCGCCAGCAGCTCCGACGGGGGGCGGGAGACCCAGTACTTC
TRBD1	NA	TRBV5-1	TRBJ2-1	CASRVRGQGSSYNEQFF	TGCGCCAGCAGAGTGAGGGGACAGGGGAGCTCCTACAATGAGCAGTTCTTC
NA	once	TRBV4-1	TRBJ1-1	CASSQGGGSDTEAFF	TGCGCCAGCAGCCAGGGGGGGGGCAGCGACACTGAAGCTTTCTTT
NA	NA	TRBV18	TRBJ1-1	CASSLQGKNTEAFF	TGTGCCAGCTCACTCCAAGGCAAGAACACTGAAGCTTTCTTT
TRBD1	NA	TRBV19	TRBJ1-2	CASSGQGWSGYTF	TGTGCCAGCTCGGGACAGGGGTGGAGTGGCTACACCTTC
TRBD1	NA	TRBV6-1	TRBJ2-7	CASRLPGQGSYEQYF	TGTGCCAGCAGACTTCCGGGACAGGGGTCCTACGAGCAGTACTTC
NA	NA	TRBV6-5	TRBJ1-4	CATARLSSHNEKLFF	TGTGCCACCGCCCGTTTAAGCAGCCATAATGAAAAACTGTTTTTT
NA	NA	TRBV11-2	TRBJ2-2	CASIPGLGGTGELFF	TGTGCCAGCATCCCCGGATTGGGGGGAACCGGGGAGCTGTTTTTT
TRBD2	NA	TRBV11-2	TRBJ2-1	CASSLDGAGVKDEQFF	TGTGCCAGCAGCTTAGATGGGGCGGGAGTTAAGGATGAGCAGTTCTTC
NA	NA	TRBV6-5	TRBJ1-5	CASSYSRGGNQPQHF	TGTGCCAGCAGTTACTCACGGGGGGGCAATCAGCCCCAGCATTTT
TRBD2	NA	TRBV11-2	TRBJ2-3	CASSLELAGRDTQYF	TGTGCCAGCAGCTTAGAACTAGCGGGGAGGGATACGCAGTATTTT
NA	NA	TRBV19	TRBJ1-1	CASSVRFAEAFF	TGTGCCAGTAGTGTCAGGTTCGCTGAAGCTTTCTTT
NA	NA	TRBV28	TRBJ2-7	CASRMDSSQREQYF	TGTGCCAGCAGGATGGACAGTAGCCAGAGGGAGCAGTACTTC
TRBD1	few	TRBV29-1	TRBJ1-5	CSVRQGGNQPQHF	TGCAGCGTGAGACAGGGTGGCAATCAGCCCCAGCATTTT
NA	NA	TRBV7-9	TRBJ2-3	CASSLILLAADTQYF	TGTGCCAGCAGCTTAATATTACTAGCAGCAGATACGCAGTATTTT
TRBD1	NA	TRBV28	TRBJ2-7	CASSKNRGFTYEQYF	TGTGCCAGCAGTAAAAACAGGGGTTTCACCTACGAGCAGTACTTC
TRBD1	once	TRBV7-2	TRBJ1-2	CASSSPSSTGGRGYGYTF	TGTGCCAGCAGCTCCCCATCTTCGACAGGGGGCAGAGGCTATGGCTACACCTTC
NA	NA	TRBV5-5	TRBJ2-1	CASSLAVLLGNEQFF	TGTGCCAGCAGCTTGGCTGTACTATTAGGGAATGAGCAGTTCTTC
TRBD1	NA	TRBV20-1	TRBJ1-1	CSAEGTGEAFF	TGCAGTGCGGAGGGGACAGGCGAAGCTTTCTTT
NA	NA	TRBV7-9	TRBJ2-3	CASSNTQGRATDTQYF	TGTGCCAGCAGCAACACACAGGGGAGGGCCACAGATACGCAGTATTTT
TRBD1	NA	TRBV7-9	TRBJ2-1	CASSPGTGAYNEQFF	TGTGCCAGCAGCCCGGGGACAGGGGCCTACAATGAGCAGTTCTTC
NA	NA	TRBV29-1	TRBJ1-1	CSVGDRMNTEAFF	TGCAGCGTAGGTGACAGGATGAACACTGAAGCTTTCTTT
NA	NA	TRBV7-9	TRBJ2-7	CASSLAPTVTYEQYF	TGTGCCAGCAGCTTAGCCCCGACAGTAACCTACGAGCAGTACTTC
NA	once	TRBV19	TRBJ1-2	CASSSQDRPPNYGYTF	TGTGCCAGTAGTAGCCAGGACAGACCTCCTAACTATGGCTACACCTTC
TRBD1	NA	TRBV5-4	TRBJ2-2	CASSLDRGRMNTGELFF	TGTGCCAGCAGCTTGGACAGGGGCCGAATGAACACCGGGGAGCTGTTTTTT
TRBD1	NA	TRBV19	TRBJ2-2	CASSTGGNTGELFF	TGTGCCAGTAGTACAGGGGGGAACACCGGGGAGCTGTTTTTT
NA	NA	TRBV6-1	TRBJ2-7	CASSEARQGLSYEQYF	TGTGCCAGCAGTGAAGCACGCCAGGGGCTCTCCTACGAGCAGTACTTC
NA	once	TRBV14	TRBJ1-1	CASSQEGGTEAFF	TGTGCCAGCAGCCAAGAAGGGGGCACTGAAGCTTTCTTT
NA	NA	TRBV6-1	TRBJ1-5	CASSEELYSNQPQHF	TGTGCCAGCAGTGAAGAACTCTATAGCAATCAGCCCCAGCATTTT
TRBD2	NA	TRBV9	TRBJ2-7	CASSRGGLAAYEQYF	TGTGCCAGCAGCAGGGGGGGACTAGCGGCCTACGAGCAGTACTTC
NA	NA	TRBV30	TRBJ1-6	CAWNPGTSDSPLHF	TGTGCCTGGAATCCCGGGACGTCCGATTCACCCCTCCACTTT
NA	NA	TRBV10-3	TRBJ1-5	CAISDKKQGNQPQHF	TGTGCCATCAGTGACAAAAAACAGGGCAATCAGCCCCAGCATTTT
NA	NA	TRBV5-1	TRBJ1-6	CASSGSHSSPLHF	TGCGCCAGCAGCGGTTCCCATAGTTCACCCCTCCACTTT
NA	NA	TRBV28	TRBJ1-1	CASSLAQIGTEAFF	TGTGCCAGCAGTTTAGCGCAAATAGGAACTGAAGCTTTCTTT
NA	few	TRBV28	TRBJ1-1	CASSLTGVGRTEAFF	TGTGCCAGCAGTTTGACCGGAGTGGGCCGCACTGAAGCTTTCTTT
NA	NA	TRBV6-1	TRBJ1-4	CASSGYRAKGEKLFF	TGTGCCAGCAGTGGATACAGGGCCAAGGGTGAAAAACTGTTTTTT
TRBD1	NA	TRBV5-4	TRBJ1-5	CASSLQGAGQPQHF	TGTGCCAGCAGCTTGCAGGGGGCAGGTCAGCCCCAGCATTTT
NA	NA	TRBV6-5	TRBJ1-1	CASSPLGSSGTEAFF	TGTGCCAGCAGTCCCCTGGGTAGTAGTGGGACTGAAGCTTTCTTT
NA	NA	TRBV10-3	TRBJ2-7	CAISDPGLGDYEQYF	TGTGCCATCAGTGACCCTGGGTTGGGGGACTACGAGCAGTACTTC
NA	NA	TRBV30	TRBJ2-5	CAWGASQETQYF	TGTGCCTGGGGGGCCAGCCAAGAGACCCAGTACTTC
NA	NA	TRBV10-3	TRBJ1-1	CAISTLENTEAFF	TGTGCCATCAGCACCCTAGAAAACACTGAAGCTTTCTTT
NA	NA	TRBV6-1	TRBJ1-6	CASSGVGRENSPLHF	TGTGCCAGCAGTGGGGTGGGGAGGGAAAATTCACCCCTCCACTTT
NA	NA	TRBV18	TRBJ2-2	CASSSGTTGELFF	TGTGCCAGCTCATCGGGTACCACCGGGGAGCTGTTTTTT
TRBD1	NA	TRBV7-3	TRBJ2-3	CASSNGPGTGKYF	TGTGCCAGCAGCAATGGTCCCGGGACAGGGAAATATTTT
NA	NA	TRBV19	TRBJ2-7	CASSTRDQRAYEQYF	TGTGCCAGTAGTACCAGGGATCAGAGGGCGTACGAGCAGTACTTC
TRBD2	NA	TRBV5-4	TRBJ2-7	CASSPSLAGGPGEQYF	TGTGCCAGCAGCCCCTCTCTAGCGGGAGGGCCCGGCGAGCAGTACTTC
TRBD2	NA	TRBV10-1	TRBJ2-1	CASSESGLGGSVGEQFF	TGCGCCAGCAGTGAGTCGGGTCTCGGCGGGAGCGTTGGTGAGCAGTTCTTC
TRBD2	once	TRBV6-5	TRBJ2-3	CASSPGLAGDTQYF	TGTGCCAGCAGTCCGGGACTAGCGGGGGATACGCAGTATTTT
TRBD2	NA	TRBV7-2	TRBJ2-1	CASSLRLGLAGARNEQFF	TGTGCCAGCAGCCTCCGTCTGGGACTAGCGGGAGCTCGGAATGAGCAGTTCTTC
NA	NA	TRBV7-9	TRBJ2-1	CASSSSGSYNEQFF	TGTGCCAGCAGCTCAAGCGGGTCCTACAATGAGCAGTTCTTC
NA	NA	TRBV7-2	TRBJ1-2	CASSLDLRRGYTF	TGTGCCAGCAGCTTAGACCTTCGGAGGGGTTACACCTTC
TRBD1	NA	TRBV6-6	TRBJ1-4	CASRDPGQVPFF	TGTGCCAGCAGGGACCCGGGACAGGTTCCGTTTTTT